This T cell receptor (beta chain) was sequenced for a study of T-cell reconstitution after alpha-beta-depleted transplantation in children (dated by TCRdb to the mid-2010s). A note on the overall study: Using TCR repertoire profiling, the study followed T-cell immune reconstitution in a quantitative way in children after TCRalphabeta/CD19-depleted allogeneic hematopoietic cell transplantation. Here is what the overall study found, with its caveats: In some patients, the high TCRbeta diversity seen at day 60 was put down to recipient T cells and intrathymic progenitors that had survived conditioning. The frequencies of hyperexpanded clones fell over the following months, and after one year, T-cell counts and TCRbeta diversity were mostly attributed to newly produced T cells. The apparently early recovery of alphabetaT-cell counts about two months after transplant reportedly depended on only several hundred rapidly expanded clones that came from non-depleted graft cells.

At least ten counts were recorded for this clonotype. Its antigen target is currently unknown. No much larger clone exists at a distance of one base, and base qualities are not known. The treatment or condition label, as the study defines it: allogeneic hematopoietic cell transplantation with graft depleted of TCRalphabeta T cells and CD19 B cells. The transplant recipients were children given TCRalphabeta/CD19-depleted allogeneic hematopoietic cell grafts. Libraries were prepared through PCR. The run used an Illumina HiSeq 2500. TCR libraries were prepared with molecular barcoding, using unique molecular identifiers to normalize TCRbeta repertoire quantification. TCRdb's own reprocessing of the public reads used fastp at Q25 and MiXCR and kept productive beta chains. CDR3 protein duplicates are merged, each entry listing the most common genes and DNA. The sample profile shows fewer than 700,000 distinct CDR3 sequences; 13% of them were found once. The ten largest clones add up to approximately 2% of the sample.

The CDR3 covers 17 residues, taking in both the cysteine and the phenylalanine. Only the CDR3 DNA stays, 51 bases, in frame from base 1. CDR1 and CDR2, looked up from the germline V gene, are SGHRS and YFSETQ. Germline trimming amounts to 3 bases on V and 3 bases on J, with 13 as the count of junction bases outside the gene matches. The clonotype originates from a male patient between 5 and 17 years old who had a stem cell transplant for acute myeloid leukemia, so the T cells may come from the graft donor. The chain employs TRBV5-1 and TRBJ2-7; 9 central bases correspond to TRBD1. The sample consisted of PBMCs, mostly from graft donor cells, taken 360 days after TCRalphabeta/CD19-depleted stem cell transplant. CDR3 reads: CASSSAEGTGTFYEQYF. In nucleotide form, the sequence is TGCGCCAGCAGCTCGGCGGAGGGGACAGGGACCTTCTACGAGCAGTACTTC.